The rows below give T cell receptor beta chains drawn from one sample of a study of control samples from healthy donors and cancer patients. Generated by immunoSEQ multiplex PCR, the TCRdb table keeps only in-frame clones and is missing some. The sample lists tens of thousands of clones, around 93% occurring once. Specimen: blood. These receptor sequences come from a woman aged 25 to 39 in good health. Each CDR3 is given without its conserved first and last residue.

v_call,cdr3_aa
TRBV4-1,ASSPGTGDGYT
TRBV19,ASSTGPYGYT
TRBV3-1/TRBV3-2,ASSQDRRAGVETQY
TRBV19,TSSILTHGAARSRGYT
TRBV5-4,ASSLDGGASYNEQF
TRBV12-3/TRBV12-4,ASSWGEDYGYT
TRBV3-1/TRBV3-2,ASSQATGTPAEAF
TRBV6-5,ASRYGGAEDTQY
TRBV25-1,ASSDFRRGLDSPLH
TRBV29-1,SGEDHYGYT
TRBV28,ASSLPLGTQVRREKLF